Listed below are T cell receptor beta chains from one sample, sequenced in a study of cytotoxic CD8 clonotypes in ibrutinib-treated CLL. Some clones are missing from TCRdb's copy, which holds only in-frame ones; the method was immunoSEQ multiplex PCR. The sample has about 84,000 clones; 86% are singletons. The material sequenced was PBMCs, taken before ibrutinib treatment. Receptors were obtained from a human donor with chronic lymphocytic leukemia. The conserved cysteine and the conserved F or W are not part of the CDR3 here. A D gene is named only where the DNA matches it firmly.

d_gene,v_gene,CDR3aa
TRBD1,TRBV5-6,ASSDAGTGGGFTDTQY
TRBD2,TRBV4-2,ASSRLGTSEYNEQF
TRBD2,TRBV5-1,ASSFPSGSSTDTQY
TRBD2,TRBV30,ALWTSGKYNEQF
TRBD1,TRBV30,AWSIQGVYEQY
TRBD2,TRBV18,ASSPRTSGSNEQY
TRBD1,TRBV7-7,ASSRDRGWETQY
-,TRBV7-9,ASSLSFSIGRGAETQY
-,TRBV6-5,ASSYGDGELF
TRBD2,TRBV30,AWSVPTSGRADTQY
TRBD2,TRBV2,ASSDRRETTYEQY
-,TRBV19,ASFWGGYGYT
-,TRBV19,ASSVGGPTGELF
TRBD2,TRBV6-5,ASSTGLAIRNEQF
TRBD2,TRBV9,ASSAQTGTTADEQF
-,TRBV15,ATSRPFVDGTNTDTQY
-,TRBV19,ASSIRNRLNTEAF
-,TRBV5-6,ASSRRQDQQPQH
TRBD1,TRBV5-1,ASSLLGDSFYEQY
-,TRBV9,ASSVVPLGERGGELF
-,TRBV7-8,ASSFGHLISGTGELF
-,TRBV6-5,ASSYFANEKLF
-,TRBV6-1,ASSEGVGGGSYEQY
-,TRBV9,ASSVATDSSFYEQY
-,TRBV11-2,ASSLGAHTEAF
TRBD2,TRBV5-1,ASSLVLAGAYNEQF
TRBD2,TRBV9,ASSVSGTSGSYEQY
-,TRBV5-6,ASSLTGSKETRY
-,TRBV6-5,ASSYSESTDTQY
-,TRBV11-1,ATLSTPADTEAF
-,TRBV6-1,ASSEAHESYEQY
-,TRBV4-1,ASSQEWAGGLYEQY
-,TRBV5-1,ASSFLGDTNEQF
-,TRBV28,ASSLSAGYSGNTIY
-,TRBV27,ASSFNVPYEQY
-,TRBV6-4,ASSVDSHYNEQF
-,TRBV7-6,ASSRTSYEQY
-,TRBV7-9,ASSLGAFATDTQY
-,TRBV7-9,ASSREYEQY
-,TRBV5-6,ASSFYGSYEQY